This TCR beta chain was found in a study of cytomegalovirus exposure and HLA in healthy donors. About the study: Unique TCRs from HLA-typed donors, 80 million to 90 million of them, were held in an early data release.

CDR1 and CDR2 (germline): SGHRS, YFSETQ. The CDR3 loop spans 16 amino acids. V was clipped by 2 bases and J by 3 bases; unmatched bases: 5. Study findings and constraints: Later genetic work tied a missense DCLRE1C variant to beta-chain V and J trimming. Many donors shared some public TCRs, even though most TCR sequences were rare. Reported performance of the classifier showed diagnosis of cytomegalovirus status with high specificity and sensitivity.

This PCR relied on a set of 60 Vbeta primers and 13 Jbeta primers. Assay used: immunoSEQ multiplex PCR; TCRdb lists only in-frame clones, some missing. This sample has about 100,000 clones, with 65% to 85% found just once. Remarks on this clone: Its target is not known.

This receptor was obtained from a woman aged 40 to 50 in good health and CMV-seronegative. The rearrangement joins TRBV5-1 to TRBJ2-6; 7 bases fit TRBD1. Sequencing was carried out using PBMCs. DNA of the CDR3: TGCGCCAGCAGCTTAGGGGGCCTAGATGGGGCCAACGTCCTGACTTTC. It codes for CASSLGGLDGANVLTF.